The clone carrying this T cell receptor beta chain came up a few times. This entry belongs to a study of identical twins. The CDR3 loop spans 16 amino acids. Trimming cost V 7 bases and J 6 bases, with 25 bases left between them. Germline CDR1 and CDR2: SEHNR and FQNEAQ (reference sequence). Each CDR3 protein gets one entry after TCRdb re-called the 5' RACE reads with MiXCR. The top ten hold more than 0.8% of the sample, which has about 500,000 distinct CDR3 sequences, roughly 13% seen once. This sample was also put to use in a study of yellow fever vaccine responses in identical twins.

Sequencing was carried out using CD4+ T cells sorted from blood. The source is a woman under 30 in good health. The chain uses TRBV7-9 and TRBJ2-7; D gene uncertain. CDR3 loop: CASTPRGGGLSLEQYF. In DNA, the CDR3 is TGTGCCAGCACCCCACGCGGCGGCGGTTTATCACTCGAGCAGTACTTC. The variable domain in full, with the rest retrieved from reference TRBV7-9 and TRBJ2-7, is DTGVSQNPRHKITKRGQNVTFRCDPISEHNRLYWYRQTLGQGPEFLTYFQNEAQLEKSRLLSDRFSAERPKGSFSTLEIQRTEQGDSAMYLCASTPRGGGLSLEQYFGPGTRLTVT.